This T cell receptor (beta chain) was found in a study of cytomegalovirus exposure and HLA in healthy donors. Study-wide results and limits: What was likely a sequencing artifact was a cluster of highly shared sequence variants. From TCR beta sequences, most subjects' HLA-A and HLA-B alleles were reportedly predicted accurately.

The PCR used 60 Vbeta and 13 Jbeta primers. Method: immunoSEQ multiplex PCR; TCRdb's copy keeps in-frame clones and lacks some. Of about 190,000 clones listed, roughly 77% are singletons. This clone was seen more than once but under ten times. The antigen is not known. The length of the CDR3 is 16 residues. CDR1 is SGHNT, CDR2 YENEEA, per germline. The junction had 0 bases not matched to a gene; V was cut back by 1 base and J by 0 bases. The sequenced sample consisted of PBMCs. This chain links TRBV11-3 with TRBJ2-3; the match to TRBD2 covers 11 bases. The clonotype comes from a woman aged 25 to 39 in good health and CMV-seropositive. The CDR3 loop is CASSLGTSGSTDTQYF. DNA for the CDR3: TGTGCCAGCAGCTTAGGGACTAGCGGGAGCACAGATACGCAGTATTTT.